This T cell receptor (beta chain) was captured in a study of blood T cell repertoires in COVID-19. Background on the study: The samples span acute and convalescent COVID-19 from the United States, Italy and Spain. PBMCs, B-cell-depleted T cells, or T cells were the source of the cDNA or gDNA that made up the material.

The CDR3 covers 15 residues. Per the germline V gene, CDR1 is MNHEY and CDR2 is SVGAGI. The V gene end was trimmed by 2 bases and the J gene end by 6 bases; junction bases not matched to a gene: 7. Original analysis: Amplification of reference gene primers was used by the study to estimate nucleated cell counts. Only in-frame clones appear in the TCRdb table, and some are missing; sequencing was by immunoSEQ multiplex PCR. V and J calls and clone size come straight from that table; D and trimming were deduced from the DNA. There are some 130,000 clones in the sample; more than 70% occur only once, and around 1.9% lies in the top ten.

The chain uses TRBV6-5 and TRBJ2-7; 10 bases match TRBD1. The clonotype comes from a man between 65 and 80 years old with acute or convalescent COVID-19. The specimen was peripheral blood. CDR3 nucleotide sequence: TGTGCCAGCAGTTACGGGGGGACAGGGGTGGTCGAGCAGTACTTC. The encoded protein is CASSYGGTGVVEQYF.